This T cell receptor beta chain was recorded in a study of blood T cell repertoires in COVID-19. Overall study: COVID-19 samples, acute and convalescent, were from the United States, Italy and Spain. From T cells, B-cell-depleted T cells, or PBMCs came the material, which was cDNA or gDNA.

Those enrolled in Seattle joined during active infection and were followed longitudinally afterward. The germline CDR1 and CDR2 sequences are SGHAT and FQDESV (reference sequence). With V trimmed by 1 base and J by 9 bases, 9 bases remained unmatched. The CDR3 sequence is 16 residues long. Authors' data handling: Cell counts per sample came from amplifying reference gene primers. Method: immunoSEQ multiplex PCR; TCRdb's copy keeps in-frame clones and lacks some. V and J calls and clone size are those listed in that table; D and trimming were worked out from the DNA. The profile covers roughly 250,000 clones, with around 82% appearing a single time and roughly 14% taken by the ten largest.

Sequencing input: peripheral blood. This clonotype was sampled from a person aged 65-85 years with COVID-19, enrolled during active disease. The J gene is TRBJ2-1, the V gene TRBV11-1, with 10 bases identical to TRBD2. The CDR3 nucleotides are TGTGCCAGCAGCTTAGGAGGGCTAGCGGGAGTGAGTGAGCAGTTCTTC. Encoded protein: CASSLGGLAGVSEQFF.